Sequencing of this T cell receptor beta chain was carried out in a study of T cells expressing NK-cell markers. The overall study: In sorted CD3+CD56+NKG2C+, CD3+CD56+NKG2C- and CD3+CD56-NKG2C+ T cells, TCR beta repertoires were obtained. Seven donors tested HCMV-seropositive and one tested seronegative among the eight sequenced.

With regard to this clonotype: The antigen is undetermined.

General study points: In a handful of donors, dominant clonotypes made up about 28.3-65% of CD3+CD56-NKG2C+ cells.

TCRdb reprocessed the 5' RACE reads and reports one entry per CDR3 protein, with no DNA. The specimen's table records some 150,000 distinct CDR3 sequences. The germline V gene has CDR1 GTSNPN and CDR2 SVGIG (reference sequence). The CDR3 loop spans 14 amino acids. Material: blood T cells: a sorted CD56 or NKG2C T cell subset, CD4+ or CD8+ T cells, or bulk PBMC T cells (not recorded which). This TCR was recovered from a man between 18 and 35 years old in good health. V and J are TRBV30 and TRBJ2-1; TCRdb designates TRBD1, a call that cannot be tested without DNA. Here the CDR3 reads CAWSRGQGESEQFF.